Shown below are 27 T cell receptor beta chains from a single sample sequenced in a study of OX40 agonist ivuxolimab in advanced cancers. Library creation used the immunoSEQ multiplex PCR assay. In TCRdb, the immuneACCESS table is reduced to in-frame sequences with V and J assigned. These tables do not hold every clone; where another copy was compared, an unresolved V gene accounts for under half, and the others remain unexplained. In all, the sample holds about 79,000 clones, and 90% of those were seen once. Under 0.35% of the sample is in the top ten clones. This specimen was CD4+ or CD8+ T cells sorted from blood, taken in a trial of the OX40 agonist ivuxolimab. These receptors originate from an adult with an advanced solid tumor such as melanoma, head and neck, liver or kidney cancer.

J is TRBJ1-2 and V is TRBV5-4; D is unresolved. The germline V gene encodes CDR1 SGHNT and CDR2 YYREEE (reference sequence). The CDR3 length is 14 residues. Trimming stripped 2 bases from V and 0 bases from J, with 8 bases between. CDR3 amino acids: CASSFEDSNYGYTF. The CDR3 DNA reads as TGTGCCAGCAGCTTCGAGGATTCTAACTATGGCTACACCTTC.

The chain recombines TRBV2 with TRBJ1-5, with D tentatively TRBD1 (5 bases). The CDR3 runs to 14 residues. The V end was cut by 3 bases, the J end by 5 bases, with 11 bases between. Germline values: CDR1 SNHLY, CDR2 FYNNEI. As DNA, the CDR3 is TGTGCCAGCAGTGACCGGGACGCATATCAGCCCCAGCATTTT. Translation: CASSDRDAYQPQHF.

The rearrangement uses TRBV19 and TRBJ2-3; no firm D call. The V gene lost 3 bases and the J gene lost 5 bases, with 9 bases spanning the gap. The CDR3 covers 13 residues. Per the germline V gene, CDR1 is LNHDA and CDR2 is SQIVND (reference sequence). CDR3 nucleotide sequence: TGTGCCAGTAGTATTAGTTATGTAGATACGCAGTATTTT. This sequence encodes CASSISYVDTQYF.

J is TRBJ2-5 and V is TRBV15; TRBD2 is a possible D gene (5 bases). Germline V gene lookup returns CDR1 LNHNV and CDR2 YYDKDF (reference sequence). Trimming took off 1 base at V and 0 bases at J, with 21 bases between the two ends. The CDR3 is 19 amino acids. The CDR3 nucleotides read TGTGCCACCAGCAGAGGTTACCCCTCGGACTTCTCGTACCAAGAGACCCAGTACTTC. Protein: CATSRGYPSDFSYQETQYF.

The chain uses TRBV7-2 and TRBJ1-1; D is ambiguous. This CDR3 has 16 residues. V lost 5 bases to trimming and J lost 3 bases, with 19 bases between them. Germline CDR1 reads SGHTA; CDR2 reads FQGNSA. CDR3 sequence reads: CASSLLRDNRDTEAFF. In DNA form, the CDR3 reads TGTGCCAGCAGCCTCTTACGGGATAACCGGGACACTGAAGCTTTCTTT.

The rearrangement links TRBV2 to TRBJ2-5, with 12 bases fitting TRBD1. Looked up from germline, CDR1 is SNHLY and CDR2 is FYNNEI. The CDR3 sequence is 15 residues long. With 7 bases clipped from V and 6 bases from J, the junction kept 9 bases outside the gene matches. CDR3 loop: CASTPGTGGVKTQYF. As DNA, the CDR3 is TGTGCCAGCACCCCCGGGACAGGGGGCGTGAAGACCCAGTACTTC.

The rearrangement uses TRBV10-2 and TRBJ1-4; D gene ambiguous. The CDR3 runs 15 residues. CDR1 and CDR2 (germline): WSHSY, SAAADI. Trimming pared 0 bases from V and 10 bases from J, leaving 15 bases between. The CDR3 DNA reads TGCGCCAGCAGTGAGTCGGGCCCCGGCGGCCGAAAACTGTTTTTT. This encodes CASSESGPGGRKLFF.

The chain recombines TRBV7-2 with TRBJ2-5; D is perhaps TRBD1 or TRBD2 (5 bases each). CDR1 SGHTA and CDR2 FQGNSA come from the germline V gene. The CDR3 has 15 amino acids. Trimming left V 1 base short and J 1 base short, with 10 bases between. CDR3 DNA sequence: TGTGCCAGCAGCTTAGAGGGACGGCGCCAAGAGACCCAGTACTTC. Translated, it gives CASSLEGRRQETQYF. Filled out from reference TRBV7-2 and TRBJ2-5, the complete variable domain reads GAGVSQSPSNKVTEKGKDVELRCDPISGHTALYWYRQSLGQGLEFLIYFQGNSAPDKSGLPSDRFSAERTGGSVSTLTIQRTQQEDSAVYLCASSLEGRRQETQYFGPGTRLLVL.

The V and J genes are TRBV6-6 and TRBJ2-2; TRBD2 agrees at 9 bases. The J segment lost 4 bases and the V segment lost 8 bases, leaving 8 bases of the junction unmatched. The CDR3 spans 15 residues. CDR1 MNHNY and CDR2 SVGAGI come from the germline V gene (reference sequence). CDR3 protein: CASEAGGAVTGELFF. CDR3 coding DNA: TGTGCCAGCGAGGCGGGGGGGGCCGTCACCGGGGAGCTGTTTTTT.

This chain uses TRBV5-6 with TRBJ2-2; 9 bases fit TRBD1. The CDR3 spans 17 residues. From germline, CDR1 is SGHDT and CDR2 YYEEEE. After removal of 4 bases from V and 8 bases from J, the junction contained 15 bases not matched to a gene. The CDR3 nucleotides are TGTGCCAGCAGCCCCCTAGCTGAGACAGGGGGTTTGGGGGAGCTGTTTTTT. This translates into CASSPLAETGGLGELFF. Looking up the rest from reference TRBV5-6 and TRBJ2-2 gives the full variable domain: DAGVTQSPTHLIKTRGQQVTLRCSPKSGHDTVSWYQQALGQGPQFIFQYYEEEERQRGNFPDRFSGHQFPNYSSELNVNALLLGDSALYLCASSPLAETGGLGELFFGEGSRLTVL.

The V and J genes are TRBV6-1 and TRBJ1-2, with 7 bases aligning to TRBD1. CDR3 length equals 15 residues. J was trimmed by 0 bases and V by 9 bases; bases with no gene match: 10. Germline V gene sequence: CDR1 MNHNS, CDR2 SASEGT. The CDR3: CASSDQGVANYGYTF. CDR3 DNA: TGTGCCAGTTCGGATCAGGGGGTCGCTAACTATGGCTACACCTTC.

The V and J genes are TRBV28 and TRBJ1-1; maybe TRBD1 (5 bases). CDR1 is MDHEN, CDR2 SYDVKM, per germline. This CDR3 contains 13 residues. Trimming took 4 bases from V and 3 from J, leaving 9 bases between them. Written as DNA, the CDR3 is TGTGCCAGCAGTTCTGCGACAGACACTGAAGCTTTCTTT. This gives the protein CASSSATDTEAFF.

The chain uses TRBV11-2 and TRBJ2-3, with D possibly TRBD2 on 6 matching bases. CDR1 and CDR2 from the germline V gene are SGHAT and FQNNGV. V lost 0 bases and J 14 bases, leaving 12 bases between the germline ends. CDR3 length equals 12 residues. The chain's CDR3 is CASSLDRGTGYF. CDR3 DNA sequence: TGTGCCAGCAGCTTAGATCGGGGGACCGGGTATTTT.

This chain links TRBV18 with TRBJ2-5, with TRBD1 matching 8 bases. Germline CDR1 reads KGHSH; CDR2 reads LQKENI. V lost 6 bases, J lost 3 bases, and 12 bases stayed unmatched. This CDR3 is 16 amino acids long. This chain's CDR3 is CASSLRLTGEEETQYF. The CDR3 DNA reads as TGTGCCAGCTCCCTTCGACTGACAGGGGAGGAAGAGACCCAGTACTTC.

The J gene is TRBJ1-4, the V gene TRBV28; 7 bases map to TRBD1. J was trimmed by 2 bases and V by 6 bases; bases with no gene match: 3. The CDR3 contains 14 residues. Germline CDR1 and CDR2: MDHEN and SYDVKM. CDR3 DNA sequence: TGTGCCAGCAGGTTGACAGGGACTAATGAAAAACTGTTTTTT. Amino acids: CASRLTGTNEKLFF. Variable domain in full (rest from reference TRBV28 and TRBJ1-4): DVKVTQSSRYLVKRTGEKVFLECVQDMDHENMFWYRQDPGLGLRLIYFSYDVKMKEKGDIPEGYSVSREKKERFSLILESASTNQTSMYLCASRLTGTNEKLFFGSGTQLSVL.

The genes are TRBV6-1 and TRBJ2-7; 8 nucleotides agree with TRBD2. V shed 8 bases, J shed 0 bases, and the junction held 6 bases outside the gene matches. The CDR3 contains 14 residues. CDR1 and CDR2 from the germline V gene are MNHNS and SASEGT. The CDR3 bases are TGTGCCAGCCGTAGCGGGGTGAACTCCTACGAGCAGTACGTC. Its translation: CASRSGVNSYEQYV.

V and J are TRBV19 and TRBJ1-6; D gene ambiguous. The CDR3 loop spans 15 amino acids. Between the trimmed V and J ends, which lost 5 bases and 7 bases, there was a span of 15 bases. Per the germline V gene, CDR1 is LNHDA and CDR2 is SQIVND (reference sequence). CDR3 sequence (DNA): TGTGCCAGTAGTCCGACGAGGGCTGGGAATTCACCCCTCCACTTT. This sequence encodes CASSPTRAGNSPLHF.

The V gene is TRBV10-1, the J gene TRBJ2-7; D is unresolved. CDR3 length equals 17 residues. Trimming left V 2 bases short and J 9 bases short, with 26 bases between. Germline V lookup: CDR1 WNHNN, CDR2 SYGVQD (reference sequence). CDR3 residues: CASSEVERKGGLLVQYV. The CDR3 coding sequence is TGCGCCAGCAGTGAGGTCGAGAGGAAGGGTGGGCTCCTCGTGCAGTACGTC.

The chain uses TRBV19 and TRBJ2-3; D may be TRBD2 (5 bases). This CDR3 has 15 residues. Per the germline V gene, CDR1 is LNHDA and CDR2 is SQIVND (reference sequence). V was pared by 4 bases and J by 3 bases, with 14 bases between. The CDR3 protein is CASSKSRGLTDTQYF. The CDR3 nucleotides are TGTGCCAGTAGTAAATCACGGGGATTAACAGATACGCAGTATTTT.

The gene calls are TRBV7-2 and TRBJ2-5; either TRBD1 or TRBD2 may fit D (5 bases each). Trimming cost V 2 bases and J 4 bases, with 11 bases left between them. Germline V gene sequence: CDR1 SGHTA, CDR2 FQGNSA. The CDR3 loop spans 14 amino acids. The CDR3 bases are TGTGCCAGCAGCTTATCGGGGCTGGGAGAGACCCAGTACTTC. It specifies CASSLSGLGETQYF.

This chain's CDR3 is CASSVDGSNQPQHF. The CDR3 bases are TGTGCCAGCAGTGTTGACGGTAGCAATCAGCCCCAGCATTTT. This sequence joins TRBV6-1 and TRBJ1-5; D gene ambiguous. V was cut by 4 bases and J by 0 bases, with 7 bases left in between. The CDR3 has 14 amino acids. CDR1 and CDR2 from the germline V gene are MNHNS and SASEGT.

In its sample, this clone was seen a few times. V is TRBV5-5 and J is TRBJ1-2, with D uncertain. V lost 0 bases, J lost 4 bases, and 13 bases lay in between. The germline CDR1 and CDR2 sequences are SGHKS and YYEKEE (reference sequence). This CDR3 spans 15 amino acids. The CDR3 reads CASSLVAGDSYGYTF. In nucleotides, the CDR3 is TGTGCCAGCAGCTTGGTCGCGGGTGATTCCTATGGCTACACCTTC.

The chain combines TRBV6-4 with TRBJ2-3; TRBD2 is a possible D gene (6 bases). This CDR3 is built from 14 residues. The germline V gene has CDR1 MRHNA and CDR2 SNTAGT. Trimming took off 11 bases at V and 9 bases at J, with 24 bases between the two ends. DNA for the CDR3: TGTGCCGGTCCGGGAGAGGTCGCTCGTTGGACGCAGTATTTT. Amino acids: CAGPGEVARWTQYF.

The chain is built from TRBV30 and TRBJ2-3, with D tentatively TRBD1 or TRBD2 (6 bases each). CDR1 GTSNPN and CDR2 SVGIG come from the germline V gene (reference sequence). Between the trimmed V and J ends, which lost 3 bases and 4 bases, there was a span of 23 bases. This CDR3 region has 17 residues. For the CDR3, the DNA is TGTGCCTGGAGAAAGTTGAGGGGGGCGAGGGCCTCAGATACGCAGTATTTT. Amino acid sequence: CAWRKLRGARASDTQYF.

The chain recombines TRBV5-4 with TRBJ1-4; D not certain. V lost 4 bases and J 5 bases, leaving 6 bases between the germline ends. The CDR3 has 12 residues. Germline CDR1 and CDR2: SGHNT and YYREEE (reference sequence). CDR3 amino acids: CASSLPNEKLFF. The CDR3 DNA reads as TGTGCCAGCAGCCTGCCAAATGAAAAACTGTTTTTT.

The chain joins TRBV30 to TRBJ2-1, with 9 nucleotides matching TRBD2. Trimming took 5 bases from V and 3 from J; bases not matched to a gene: 8. CDR3 length equals 15 residues. CDR1 and CDR2 from the germline V gene are GTSNPN and SVGIG (reference sequence). CDR3 sequence reads: CAWEASGANYNEQFF. The CDR3 bases are TGTGCCTGGGAGGCTAGCGGGGCCAACTACAATGAGCAGTTCTTC.

V is TRBV19 and J is TRBJ1-2; D possibly corresponds to TRBD1 (5 bases). The germline V gene has CDR1 LNHDA and CDR2 SQIVND (reference sequence). V gave up 8 bases and J gave up 5 bases, with 15 bases separating them. The length of the CDR3 is 13 residues. CDR3 sequence: CASLRDGTYGYTF. The CDR3 DNA reads TGTGCCAGTCTCCGGGACGGTACATATGGCTACACCTTC.